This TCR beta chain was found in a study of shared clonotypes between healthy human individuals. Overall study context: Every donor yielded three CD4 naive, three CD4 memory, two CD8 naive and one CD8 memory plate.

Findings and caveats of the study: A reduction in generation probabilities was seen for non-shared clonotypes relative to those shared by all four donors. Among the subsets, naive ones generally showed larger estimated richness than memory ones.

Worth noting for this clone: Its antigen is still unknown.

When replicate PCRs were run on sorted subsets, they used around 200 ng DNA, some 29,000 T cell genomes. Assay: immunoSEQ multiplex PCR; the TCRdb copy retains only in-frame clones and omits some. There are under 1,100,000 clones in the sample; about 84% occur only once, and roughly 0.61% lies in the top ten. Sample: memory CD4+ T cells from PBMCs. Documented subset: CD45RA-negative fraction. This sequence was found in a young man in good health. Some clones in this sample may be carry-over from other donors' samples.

CDR3 coding DNA: TGTGCCAGCAGCTTGGGCCAGGGGGCCCGGGTCACAGATACGCAGTATTTT. This gives the protein CASSLGQGARVTDTQYF. The chain employs TRBV5-4 and TRBJ2-3, with TRBD1 matching 8 bases. CDR1 and CDR2 from the germline V gene are SGHNT and YYREEE (reference sequence). Germline trimming cut 0 bases from V and 2 bases from J; bases unmatched to any gene: 8. CDR3 length equals 17 residues.